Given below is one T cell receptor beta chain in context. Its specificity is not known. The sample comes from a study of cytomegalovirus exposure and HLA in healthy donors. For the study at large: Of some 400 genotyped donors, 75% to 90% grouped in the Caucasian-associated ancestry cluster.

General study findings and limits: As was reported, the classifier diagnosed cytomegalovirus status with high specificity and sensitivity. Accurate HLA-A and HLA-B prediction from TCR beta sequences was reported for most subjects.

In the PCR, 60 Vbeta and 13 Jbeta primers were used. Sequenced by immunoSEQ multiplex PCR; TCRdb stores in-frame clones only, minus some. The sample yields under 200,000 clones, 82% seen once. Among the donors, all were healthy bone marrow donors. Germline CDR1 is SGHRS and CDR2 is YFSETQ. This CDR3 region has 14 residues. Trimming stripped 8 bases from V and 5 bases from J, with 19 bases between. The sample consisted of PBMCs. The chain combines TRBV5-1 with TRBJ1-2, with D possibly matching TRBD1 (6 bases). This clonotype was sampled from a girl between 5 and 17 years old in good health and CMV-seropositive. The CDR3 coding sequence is TGCGCCAGTGCCCTTACAGGGTCCGCTTATGGCTACACCTTC. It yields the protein CASALTGSAYGYTF.